This T cell receptor beta chain was captured by sequencing in a study of T cells after yellow fever vaccination. In the study overall: Any fraction with a low cell number was prepared using SMART-Seq v4 Ultra Low Input. Findings and limits, study-wide: Post-booster repertoires contained most primary-vaccination clones again (around 96% CD4, around 88% CD8). Abundant bulk-population clonotypes could contaminate the FACS-sorted repertoires.

This clonotype appeared many times. Its antigen remains unknown. Each CDR3 protein gets one entry after TCRdb re-called the 5' RACE reads with MiXCR. The sample shows about 330,000 distinct CDR3 sequences, around 6.8% of them seen only once. The CDR3 totals 13 residues. V was clipped by 7 bases and J by 2 bases, with 6 bases between them. Germline V gene lookup returns CDR1 LGHNT and CDR2 FRNRAP. The sequence came from a man in his late teens or twenties who received the YFV17D yellow fever vaccine. The chain links TRBV12-5 to TRBJ2-6; the D is unclear. The sample consisted of PBMCs, taken roughly seven weeks after the first yellow fever vaccination. The CDR3 here is CASDGAGANVLTF. The CDR3 DNA reads TGTGCTAGTGACGGAGCTGGGGCCAACGTCCTGACTTTC.